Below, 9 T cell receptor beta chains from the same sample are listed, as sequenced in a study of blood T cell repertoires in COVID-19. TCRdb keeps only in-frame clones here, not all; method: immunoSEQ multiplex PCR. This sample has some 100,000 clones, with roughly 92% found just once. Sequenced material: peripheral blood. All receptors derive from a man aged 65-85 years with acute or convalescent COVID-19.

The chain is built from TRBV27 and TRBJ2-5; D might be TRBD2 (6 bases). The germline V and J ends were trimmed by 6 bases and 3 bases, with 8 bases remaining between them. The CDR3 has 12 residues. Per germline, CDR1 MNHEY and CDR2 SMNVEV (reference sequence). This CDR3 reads CASRGGKETQYF. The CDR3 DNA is TGTGCCAGCAGGGGGGGAAAAGAGACCCAGTACTTC.

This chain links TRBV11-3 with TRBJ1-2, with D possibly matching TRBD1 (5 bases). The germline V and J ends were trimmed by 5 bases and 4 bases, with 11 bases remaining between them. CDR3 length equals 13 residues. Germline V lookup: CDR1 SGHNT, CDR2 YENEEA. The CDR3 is CASSPDRAYGYTF. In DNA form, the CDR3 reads TGTGCCAGCAGCCCAGACAGAGCCTATGGCTACACCTTC.

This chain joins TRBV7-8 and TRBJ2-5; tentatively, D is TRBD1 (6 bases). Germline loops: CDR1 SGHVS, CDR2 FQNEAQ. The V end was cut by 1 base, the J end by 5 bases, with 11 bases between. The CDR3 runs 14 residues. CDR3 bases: TGTGCCAGCAGCTTAGAGCAGGGGTTGGAGACCCAGTACTTC. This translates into CASSLEQGLETQYF.

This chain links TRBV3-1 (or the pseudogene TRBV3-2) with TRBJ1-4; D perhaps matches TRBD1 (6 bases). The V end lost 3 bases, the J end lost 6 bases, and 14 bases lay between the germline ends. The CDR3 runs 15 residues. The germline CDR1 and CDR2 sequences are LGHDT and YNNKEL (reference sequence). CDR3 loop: CASSHTGRGDEKLFF. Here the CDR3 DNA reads TGTGCCAGCAGCCATACAGGGCGAGGGGATGAAAAACTGTTTTTT.

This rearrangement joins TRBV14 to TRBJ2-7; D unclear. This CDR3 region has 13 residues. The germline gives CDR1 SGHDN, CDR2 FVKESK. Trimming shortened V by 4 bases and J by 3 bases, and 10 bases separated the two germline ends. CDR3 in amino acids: CASSPLPYYEQYF. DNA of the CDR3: TGTGCCAGCAGCCCCTTGCCCTACTACGAGCAGTACTTC. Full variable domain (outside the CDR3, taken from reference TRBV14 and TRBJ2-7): EAGVTQFPSHSVIEKGQTVTLRCDPISGHDNLYWYRRVMGKEIKFLLHFVKESKQDESGMPNNRFLAERTGGTYSTLKVQPAELEDSGVYFCASSPLPYYEQYFGPGTRLTVT.

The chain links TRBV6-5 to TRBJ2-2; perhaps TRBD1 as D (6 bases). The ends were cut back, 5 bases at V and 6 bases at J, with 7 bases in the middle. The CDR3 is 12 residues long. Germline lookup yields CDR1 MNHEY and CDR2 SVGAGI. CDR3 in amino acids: CASSRTAGELFF. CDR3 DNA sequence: TGTGCCAGCAGTCGGACAGCCGGGGAGCTGTTTTTT.

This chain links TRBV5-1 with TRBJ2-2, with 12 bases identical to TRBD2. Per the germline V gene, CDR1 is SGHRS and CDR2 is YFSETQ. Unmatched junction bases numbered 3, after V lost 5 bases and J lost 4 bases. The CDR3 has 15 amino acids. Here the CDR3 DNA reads TGCGCCAGCAGGCTAGCGGGAGGGAGCACCGGGGAGCTGTTTTTT. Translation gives CASRLAGGSTGELFF.

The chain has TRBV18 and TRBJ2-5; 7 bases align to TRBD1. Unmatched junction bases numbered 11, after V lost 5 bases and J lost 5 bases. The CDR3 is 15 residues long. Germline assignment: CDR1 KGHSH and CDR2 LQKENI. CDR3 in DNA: TGTGCCAGCTCATCTCGACAGGGTAGGCAGGAGACCCAGTACTTC. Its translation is CASSSRQGRQETQYF. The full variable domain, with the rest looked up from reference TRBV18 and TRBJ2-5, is NAGVMQNPRHLVRRRGQEARLRCSPMKGHSHVYWYRQLPEEGLKFMVYLQKENIIDESGMPKERFSAEFPKEGPSILRIQQVVRGDSAAYFCASSSRQGRQETQYFGPGTRLLVL.

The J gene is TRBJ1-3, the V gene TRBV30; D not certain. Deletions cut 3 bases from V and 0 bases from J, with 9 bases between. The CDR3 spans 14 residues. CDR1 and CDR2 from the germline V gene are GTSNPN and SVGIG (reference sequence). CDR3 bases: TGTGCCTGGAGGGCAGGTAACTCTGGAAACACCATATATTTT. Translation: CAWRAGNSGNTIYF.